This T cell receptor (beta chain) was captured in a study of cytomegalovirus exposure and HLA in healthy donors. Overall study results and limits: As was reported, the classifier diagnosed cytomegalovirus status with high specificity and sensitivity. Most TCR sequences were uncommon, yet certain public TCRs appeared in many donors.

Here immunoSEQ multiplex PCR was the method, and the copy in TCRdb shows in-frame clones only, minus some. The sample shows 250,000 to 400,000 clones, around 90% of them seen only once. This clone appeared a single time. Its cognate antigen is unknown. CDR1 is SEHNR, CDR2 FQNEAQ, per germline (reference sequence). V lost 6 bases, J lost 3 bases, and 6 bases stayed unmatched. This CDR3 spans 16 amino acids. Sequencing was performed on PBMCs. The chain recombines TRBV7-9 with TRBJ2-1; 12 bases are a match to TRBD2. This receptor was identified in a man aged 30-40 years in good health and CMV-seronegative. The CDR3, as DNA: TGTGCCAGCAGTCCACTGGGACTAGCGGGCTACAATGAGCAGTTCTTC. It translates to CASSPLGLAGYNEQFF. The full variable domain, in which reference TRBV7-9 and TRBJ2-1 provide the parts outside the CDR3, is DTGVSQNPRHKITKRGQNVTFRCDPISEHNRLYWYRQTLGQGPEFLTYFQNEAQLEKSRLLSDRFSAERPKGSFSTLEIQRTEQGDSAMYLCASSPLGLAGYNEQFFGPGTRLTVL.